This section outlines one T cell receptor (beta chain) sequence together with its context. What antigen it recognizes has not been identified. No per-base quality is available; no much larger clone lies one base away. The library was obtained by the immunoSEQ multiplex PCR assay. The study's own analysis went as follows. To diagnose cytomegalovirus status from the catalog of TCR beta chain sequences, a statistical classification framework was built. TCRdb re-hosts the immuneACCESS table, in-frame sequences only. Its copies lack some clones; in the studies checked, an unresolved V gene accounts for under half of them, and the cause for the rest is not known. V, J and clone size are those of that table, while D and trimming were read from the DNA. The sample table holds approximately 160,000 clones, of which 70% to 90% were seen once. The ten biggest clones cover around 3.2% of the sample. This record belongs to a study of cytomegalovirus exposure and HLA in healthy donors (dated by TCRdb to between 2016 and 2019). General notes on the study: According to a later analysis, one platform produced both the roughly 110 validation repertoires and the 730 or so repertoires of the first cohort. Along with the roughly 700-subject first cohort, a separate validation cohort of around 110 different subjects was used. High-throughput TCR immunosequencing, statistical association of individual TCRs with disease status, and machine learning were combined to predict cytomegalovirus infection status. The study aimed to test whether cataloging public T cell receptors could reveal signatures of past pathogen exposure.

Overall study results and their limits: A few of the identified cytomegalovirus-associated TCR beta chains were confirmed in vitro to be specific for cytomegalovirus antigens. The authors suggested that the approach could potentially be extended to other disease states and immunological phenotypes. Across donors, most TCR sequences were observed very rarely, whereas some public TCRs were present in many individuals. Of the cluster scores, around 95% were above 0 in a later analysis, which found that TCRs clustered in the first cohort also tended to co-occur in the 95 to 150 validation repertoires. The study listed 164 TCR beta chains as associated with cytomegalovirus. The validation cohort had no HLA typing available for a later analysis, so co-occurrence within that cohort was assessed over all 120 or so repertoires. The classifier was reported to diagnose cytomegalovirus status with high specificity and sensitivity in both the original and validation cohorts.

The donors were included in the validation cohort of around 120 subjects, a group kept apart from the approximately 650-subject first cohort. Via the germline V gene, CDR1 is SGHAT and CDR2 FQNNGV. CDR3 length: 12 amino acids, cysteine to phenylalanine. CDR3 DNA is the only sequence kept; it has 36 bases, read in frame from the first base. Trimming takes 3 bases from V and 9 bases from J, and the germline ends sit 10 bases apart. The sample was PBMCs. This sequence originates from a woman younger than 30 in good health and CMV-seropositive. Recombination joined TRBV11-2 with TRBJ2-3; TRBD1 is a possible D gene, resting on 6 matching bases. The CDR3 corresponds to CASSFWGQTQYF. The DNA is as follows: TGTGCCAGCAGCTTCTGGGGGCAGACGCAGTATTTT.